Each of the 17 T cell receptor beta chains below was sequenced from the same sample in a study of blood T cell repertoires in COVID-19. Generated by immunoSEQ multiplex PCR, the TCRdb table keeps only in-frame clones and is missing some. The table includes about 170,000 clones, about four fifths detected once. Sequenced input: peripheral blood. The receptors derive from a woman in her 70s who had recovered from COVID-19.

The rearrangement links TRBV6-2 or TRBV6-3 to TRBJ2-7; D unresolved. The CDR3 is 11 amino acids. CDR1 MNHEY and CDR2 SVGEGT come from the germline V gene. V lost 8 bases and J lost 6, with 11 bases in between. CDR3 nucleotide sequence: TGTGCCAGCGGCCGGGCCGGCGAGCAGTACTTC. The encoded protein is CASGRAGEQYF.

The rearrangement joins TRBV4-1 to TRBJ1-4; D is unresolved. The CDR3 runs to 13 residues. Germline-derived CDR1 and CDR2 are MGHRA and YSYEKL. Trimming cost V 10 bases and J 8 bases, with 17 bases left between them. The CDR3 here is CATTGESREKLFF. The CDR3 nucleotides are TGCGCCACTACCGGGGAAAGTCGGGAAAAACTGTTTTTT.

V usage is TRBV21-1 and J usage is TRBJ2-7; whether TRBD1, the table's D call, matches the DNA was not checked. TRBV21-1 is a listed pseudogene. There are 16 residues in the CDR3. The CDR3 DNA sequence: TGTGCCAGCAGCGTAAGAGGGACAGGGAGGTCCTACGAGCAGTACTTC. Translating it yields CASSVRGTGRSYEQYF.

J is TRBJ2-1 and V is TRBV7-2, with 8 bases matching TRBD2. The V gene end was trimmed by 5 bases and the J gene end by 0 bases; junction bases not matched to a gene: 12. The germline gives CDR1 SGHTA, CDR2 FQGNSA. The CDR3 runs to 18 residues. CDR3 region: CASSLRGSSGSSYNEQFF. CDR3 DNA sequence: TGTGCCAGCAGCCTCCGAGGGTCCAGCGGGAGCTCCTACAATGAGCAGTTCTTC.

The chain couples TRBV6-1 to TRBJ1-1; D perhaps matches TRBD1 (6 bases). Germline assignment: CDR1 MNHNS and CDR2 SASEGT. This CDR3 region has 16 residues. Trimming pared 1 base from V and 5 bases from J, leaving 17 bases between. As DNA, the CDR3 is TGTGCCAGCAGTGAAGGACAGGCGGCCTCGGGGACTGAAGCTTTCTTT. It specifies CASSEGQAASGTEAFF.

This sequence joins TRBV3-1 (or the pseudogene TRBV3-2) and TRBJ1-2, with 7 bases fitting TRBD1. Per germline, CDR1 LGHDT and CDR2 YNNKEL (reference sequence). Unmatched junction bases numbered 12, after V lost 3 bases and J lost 5 bases. This CDR3 contains 16 residues. The CDR3 nucleotides read TGTGCCAGCAGCCACCTTTATGGGGGACAGACGTATGGCTACACCTTC. Its protein product is CASSHLYGGQTYGYTF.

The chain joins TRBV12-3 or TRBV12-4 to TRBJ1-1; D is unresolved. The CDR3 extends over 11 amino acids. V gave up 6 bases and J gave up 1 base, with 3 bases separating them. The CDR3, as DNA: TGTGCCAGCAGCCGGAACACTGAAGCTTTCTTT. It codes for CASSRNTEAFF.

The gene calls are TRBV6-5 and TRBJ1-1; 7 nucleotides agree with TRBD1. This CDR3 has 12 amino acids. Unmatched junction bases numbered 4, after V lost 8 bases and J lost 4 bases. In germline, CDR1 is MNHEY, CDR2 SVGAGI. DNA for the CDR3: TGTGCCAGCCCAGGGGGGTCCACTGAAGCTTTCTTT. Translated: CASPGGSTEAFF.

This clone was recorded a few times. The V call is TRBV5-1, the J call TRBJ1-6; D is uncertain. V lost 0 bases and J lost 7, with 8 bases in between. CDR1 and CDR2 (germline): SGHRS, YFSETQ. The CDR3 totals 14 residues. The CDR3 sequence: CASSLGQPNSPLHF. The CDR3 DNA sequence: TGCGCCAGCAGCTTGGGGCAACCAAATTCACCCCTCCACTTT.

This chain joins TRBV27 and TRBJ1-6; D remains ambiguous. The V gene's germline CDR1 is MNHEY and CDR2 SMNVEV (reference sequence). The V gene lost 6 bases and the J gene lost 16 bases, with 13 bases spanning the gap. This CDR3 has 11 amino acids. The CDR3 loop reads CASSRGPFLHF. CDR3 in DNA: TGTGCCAGCAGCCGCGGGCCTTTTCTCCACTTT.

The chain employs TRBV10-2 and TRBJ1-2; unclear D gene. V was shortened by 6 bases and J by 4 bases, with 9 bases between the two germline ends. This CDR3 contains 12 residues. Germline V gene lookup returns CDR1 WSHSY and CDR2 SAAADI. In nucleotides, the CDR3 is TGCGCCAGCAGCTCCGCGGCCTATGGCTACACCTTC. As protein: CASSSAAYGYTF.

This clone showed up just once. This sequence joins TRBV11-2 and TRBJ1-5; D gene unclear. The CDR3 spans 13 residues. Germline V CDR1 and CDR2: SGHAT, FQNNGV. V shed 5 bases and J shed 6 bases, with 11 bases lying between them. This CDR3 reads CASSPGRGQPQHF. The CDR3 nucleotides read TGTGCCAGCAGCCCCGGGCGGGGTCAGCCCCAGCATTTT.

This chain connects TRBV27 to TRBJ1-4, with 7 bases matching TRBD1. Germline loops: CDR1 MNHEY, CDR2 SMNVEV (reference sequence). This CDR3 region has 14 residues. J lost 11 bases, V lost 5 bases, and 11 bases had no gene match. The CDR3 sequence is CASSPRTGRPKLFF. For the CDR3, the DNA is TGTGCCAGCAGTCCCAGGACAGGCCGGCCGAAACTGTTTTTT.

V is TRBV5-4 and J is TRBJ2-5, with D perhaps TRBD2 (5 bases). CDR1 and CDR2 (germline): SGHNT, YYREEE (reference sequence). V was clipped by 4 bases and J by 5 bases, with 15 bases between them. CDR3 length equals 14 residues. The CDR3 loop reads CASSADNRGETQYF. The DNA for the CDR3 is TGTGCCAGCAGCGCCGACAACCGAGGGGAGACCCAGTACTTC.

The chain recombines TRBV2 with TRBJ1-2; D might be TRBD1 (6 bases). This CDR3 has 14 residues. Trimming removed 4 bases at V and 0 bases at J, with 9 bases between. Looked up from germline, CDR1 is SNHLY and CDR2 is FYNNEI. The CDR3 region is CASSGGQTNYGYTF. The CDR3 nucleotides are TGTGCCAGCAGTGGGGGACAAACTAACTATGGCTACACCTTC.

The chain joins TRBV19 to TRBJ2-5; possibly TRBD2 for D (5 bases). The CDR3 runs to 18 residues. V was clipped by 3 bases and J by 5 bases, with 25 bases between them. Germline loops: CDR1 LNHDA, CDR2 SQIVND (reference sequence). This CDR3 is CASSMRAPHARSWETQYF. Here the CDR3 DNA reads TGTGCCAGTAGTATGAGGGCCCCTCACGCCCGGAGTTGGGAGACCCAGTACTTC. Full variable domain (rest looked up from reference TRBV19 and TRBJ2-5): DGGITQSPKYLFRKEGQNVTLSCEQNLNHDAMYWYRQDPGQGLRLIYYSQIVNDFQKGDIAEGYSVSREKKESFPLTVTSAQKNPTAFYLCASSMRAPHARSWETQYFGPGTRLLVL.

This sequence joins TRBV18 and TRBJ1-5; D is unresolved. The length of the CDR3 is 15 residues. With 2 bases removed from V and 0 bases from J, the gap between germline ends came to 8 bases. Germline-derived CDR1 and CDR2 are KGHSH and LQKENI. CDR3 sequence reads: CASSPEYLSNQPQHF. For the CDR3, the DNA is TGTGCCAGCTCACCAGAGTACCTTAGCAATCAGCCCCAGCATTTT. Using reference TRBV18 and TRBJ1-5 for the parts outside the CDR3, the full variable domain is NAGVMQNPRHLVRRRGQEARLRCSPMKGHSHVYWYRQLPEEGLKFMVYLQKENIIDESGMPKERFSAEFPKEGPSILRIQQVVRGDSAAYFCASSPEYLSNQPQHFGDGTRLSIL.